This T cell receptor (beta chain) was captured by sequencing in a study of CD8+ T cells in alopecia areata. Overall study results and limits: Lesional tissue from the scalp (especially in alopecia totalis/universalis) showed higher clonality than normal scalp. Scalp and blood retained many expanded lesional clones during tofacitinib.

A note on this clone: Its target is not known.

The treatment denotes: oral pan-JAK inhibitor, 5-10 mg twice daily. cDNA serving as the sequencing template came from extracted, reverse transcribed RNA. The data were produced by immunoSEQ multiplex PCR, yet TCRdb's version contains in-frame clones alone and is incomplete. The sample has about 76,000 clones; 25% to 30% are singletons. V gave up 0 bases and J gave up 4 bases, with 8 bases separating them. The CDR3 runs 14 residues. CDR1 is MNHNY and CDR2 is SVGAGI in the germline V gene (reference sequence). The J gene is TRBJ2-3, the V gene TRBV6-6; D possibly uses TRBD1 or TRBD2 (5 bases each). This receptor was identified in a human donor with alopecia areata. The starting material was CD8+ T cells sorted from blood, obtained at week 4, from a patient treated with tofacitinib. The CDR3 nucleotides are TGTGCCAGCAGTTACTCGCAGGGAGCAGATACGCAGTATTTT. Translation: CASSYSQGADTQYF.